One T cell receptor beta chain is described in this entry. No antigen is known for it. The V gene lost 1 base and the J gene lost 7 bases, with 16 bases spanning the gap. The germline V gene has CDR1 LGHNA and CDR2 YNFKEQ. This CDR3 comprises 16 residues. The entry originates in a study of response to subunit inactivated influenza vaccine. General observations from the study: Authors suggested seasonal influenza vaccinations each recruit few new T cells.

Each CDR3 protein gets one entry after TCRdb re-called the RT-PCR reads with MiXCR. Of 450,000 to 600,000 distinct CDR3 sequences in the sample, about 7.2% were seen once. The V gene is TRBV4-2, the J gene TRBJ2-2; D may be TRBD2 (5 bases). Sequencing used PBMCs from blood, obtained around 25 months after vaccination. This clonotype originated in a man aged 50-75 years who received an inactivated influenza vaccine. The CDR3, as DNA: TGTGCCAGCAGCCAAGTAGAGACTTCGGGGATCGGGGAGCTGTTTTTT. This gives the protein CASSQVETSGIGELFF.